The T cell receptor (beta chain) under discussion was sequenced for a study of beta chain features in type 1 diabetes. The entirety of the isolated RNA underwent reverse transcription, so expressed TCRB transcripts were sequenced. This table comes from immunoSEQ multiplex PCR, and its TCRdb copy is limited to in-frame clones, with some not included. The data hold 150,000 or so clones, with about 8.7% observed a single time. This CDR3 has 13 amino acids. Germline V gene lookup returns CDR1 LGHNA and CDR2 YNFKEQ. The germline V and J ends were trimmed by 4 bases and 9 bases, with 10 bases remaining between them.

The clonotype comes from a man aged 18 to 29 in good health. The chain is built from TRBV4-2 and TRBJ1-6; tentatively, D is TRBD1 (5 bases). The sample was central memory CD4+ T cells from blood. Written as DNA, the CDR3 is TGTGCCAGCAGCCTACCGACAGTTTCACCCCTCCACTTT. The encoded protein is CASSLPTVSPLHF.